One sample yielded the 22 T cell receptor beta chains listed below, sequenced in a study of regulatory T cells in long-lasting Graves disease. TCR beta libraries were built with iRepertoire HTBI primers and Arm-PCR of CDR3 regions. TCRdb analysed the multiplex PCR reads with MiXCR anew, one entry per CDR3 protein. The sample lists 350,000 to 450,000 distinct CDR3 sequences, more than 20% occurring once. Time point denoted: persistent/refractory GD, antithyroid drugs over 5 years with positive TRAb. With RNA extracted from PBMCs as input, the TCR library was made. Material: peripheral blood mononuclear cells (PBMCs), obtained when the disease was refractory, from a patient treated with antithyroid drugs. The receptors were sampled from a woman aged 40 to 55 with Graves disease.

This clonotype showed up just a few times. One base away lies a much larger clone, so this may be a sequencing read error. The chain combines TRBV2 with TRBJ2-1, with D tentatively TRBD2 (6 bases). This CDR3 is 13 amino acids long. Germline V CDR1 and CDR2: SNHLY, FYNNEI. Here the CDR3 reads CASLYGGYNERFF. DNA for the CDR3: TGTGCCAGTTTGTACGGGGGATACAATGAGCGGTTCTTC.

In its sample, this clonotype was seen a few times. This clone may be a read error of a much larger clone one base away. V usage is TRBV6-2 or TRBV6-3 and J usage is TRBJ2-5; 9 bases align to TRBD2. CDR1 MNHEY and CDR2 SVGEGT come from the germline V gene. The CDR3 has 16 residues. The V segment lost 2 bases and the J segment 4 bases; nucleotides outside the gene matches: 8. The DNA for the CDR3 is TGTGCCAGCAGTTACGTGGCGGGAGGGATCCGAGAGACCCAGTACTTC. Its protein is CASSYVAGGIRETQYF.

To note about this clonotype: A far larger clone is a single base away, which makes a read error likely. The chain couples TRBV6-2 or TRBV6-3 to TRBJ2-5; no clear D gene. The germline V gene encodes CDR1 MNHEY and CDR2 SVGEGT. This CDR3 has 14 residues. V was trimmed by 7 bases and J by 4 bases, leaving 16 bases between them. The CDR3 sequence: CASTPRAYRETQYF. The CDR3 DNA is TGTGCCAGCACTCCTCGGGCCTATCGAGAGACCCAGTACTTC.

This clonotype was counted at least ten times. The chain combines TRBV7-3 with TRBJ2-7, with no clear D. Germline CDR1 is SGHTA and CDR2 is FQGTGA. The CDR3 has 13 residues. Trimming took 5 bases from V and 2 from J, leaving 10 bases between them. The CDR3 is CASSVNGAYEQYF. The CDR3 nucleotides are TGTGCCAGCAGCGTTAATGGGGCCTACGAGCAGTACTTC.

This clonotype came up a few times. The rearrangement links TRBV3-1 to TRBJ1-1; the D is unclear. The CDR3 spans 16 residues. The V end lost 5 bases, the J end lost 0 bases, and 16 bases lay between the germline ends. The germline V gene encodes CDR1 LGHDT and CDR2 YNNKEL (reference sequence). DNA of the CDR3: TGTGCCAGCAGCTCCGAGCCGGGAGTCATGAACACTGAAGCTTTCTTT. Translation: CASSSEPGVMNTEAFF.

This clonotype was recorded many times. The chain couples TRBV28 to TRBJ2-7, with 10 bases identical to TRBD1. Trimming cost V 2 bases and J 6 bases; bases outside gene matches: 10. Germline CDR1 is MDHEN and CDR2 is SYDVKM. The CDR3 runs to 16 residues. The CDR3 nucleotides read TGTGCCAGCAGTTTACTTCCCCGATGGACAGGGGGCGAGCAGTACTTC. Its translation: CASSLLPRWTGGEQYF.

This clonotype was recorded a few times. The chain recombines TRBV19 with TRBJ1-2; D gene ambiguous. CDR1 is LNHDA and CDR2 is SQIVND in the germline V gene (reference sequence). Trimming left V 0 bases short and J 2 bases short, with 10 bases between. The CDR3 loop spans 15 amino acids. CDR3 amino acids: CASSIDPPANYGYTF. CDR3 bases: TGTGCCAGTAGTATAGATCCACCCGCCAACTATGGCTACACCTTC. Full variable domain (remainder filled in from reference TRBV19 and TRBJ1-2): DGGITQSPKYLFRKEGQNVTLSCEQNLNHDAMYWYRQDPGQGLRLIYYSQIVNDFQKGDIAEGYSVSREKKESFPLTVTSAQKNPTAFYLCASSIDPPANYGYTFGSGTRLTVV.

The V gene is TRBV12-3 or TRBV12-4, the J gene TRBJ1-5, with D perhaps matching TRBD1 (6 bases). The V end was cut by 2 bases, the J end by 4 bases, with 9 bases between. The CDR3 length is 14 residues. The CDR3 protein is CASSLLGGNQPQHF. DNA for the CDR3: TGTGCCAGCAGTTTACTAGGGGGAAATCAGCCCCAGCATTTT.

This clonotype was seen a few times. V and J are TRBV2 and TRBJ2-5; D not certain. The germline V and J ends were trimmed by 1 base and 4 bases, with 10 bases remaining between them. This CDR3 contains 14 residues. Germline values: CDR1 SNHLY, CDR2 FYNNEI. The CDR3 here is CASSEEAVRETQYF. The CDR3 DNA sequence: TGTGCCAGCAGTGAAGAGGCGGTGCGAGAGACCCAGTACTTC.

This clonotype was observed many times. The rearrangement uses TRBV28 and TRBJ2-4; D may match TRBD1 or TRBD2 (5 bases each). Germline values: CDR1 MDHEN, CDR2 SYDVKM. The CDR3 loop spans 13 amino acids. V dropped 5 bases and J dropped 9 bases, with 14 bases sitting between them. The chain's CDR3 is CASSPWDPRIQYF. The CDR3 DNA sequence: TGTGCCAGCAGTCCGTGGGACCCCCGCATTCAGTACTTC.

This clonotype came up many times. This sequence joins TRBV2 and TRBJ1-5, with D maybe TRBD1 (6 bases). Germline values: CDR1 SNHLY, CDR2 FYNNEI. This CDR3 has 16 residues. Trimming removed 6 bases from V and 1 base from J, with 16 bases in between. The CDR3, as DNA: TGTGCCAGCAGCTTGAGGCAGGGGACGAGCAATCAGCCCCAGCATTTT. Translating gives CASSLRQGTSNQPQHF. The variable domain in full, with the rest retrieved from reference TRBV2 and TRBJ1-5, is EPEVTQTPSHQVTQMGQEVILRCVPISNHLYFYWYRQILGQKVEFLVSFYNNEISEKSEIFDDQFSVERPDGSNFTLKIRSTKLEDSAMYFCASSLRQGTSNQPQHFGDGTRLSIL.

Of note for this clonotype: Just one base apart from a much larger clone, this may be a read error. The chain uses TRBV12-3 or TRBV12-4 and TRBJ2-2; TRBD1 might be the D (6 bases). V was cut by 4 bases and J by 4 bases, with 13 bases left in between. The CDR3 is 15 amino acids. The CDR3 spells CASSSWGRGTGELFF. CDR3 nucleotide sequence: TGTGCCAGCAGTTCCTGGGGCAGGGGCACCGGGGAGCTGTTTTTT.

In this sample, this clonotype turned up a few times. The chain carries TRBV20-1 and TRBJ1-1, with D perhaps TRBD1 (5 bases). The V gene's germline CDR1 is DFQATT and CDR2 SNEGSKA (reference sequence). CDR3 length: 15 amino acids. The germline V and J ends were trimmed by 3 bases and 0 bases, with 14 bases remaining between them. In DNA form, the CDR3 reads TGCAGTGCTAGGATCCTAAGGGGATTGAACACTGAAGCTTTCTTT. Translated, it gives CSARILRGLNTEAFF.

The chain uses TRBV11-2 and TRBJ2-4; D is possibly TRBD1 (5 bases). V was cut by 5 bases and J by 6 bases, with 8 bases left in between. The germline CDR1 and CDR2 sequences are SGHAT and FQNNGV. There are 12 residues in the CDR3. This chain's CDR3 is CASSTQGNIQYF. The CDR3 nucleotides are TGTGCCAGCAGCACCCAGGGAAACATTCAGTACTTC.

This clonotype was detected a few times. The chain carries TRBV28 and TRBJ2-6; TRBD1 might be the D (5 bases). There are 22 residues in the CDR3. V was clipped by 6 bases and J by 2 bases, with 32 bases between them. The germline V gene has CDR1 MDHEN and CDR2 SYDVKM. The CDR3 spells CASSTLIPTLVRGAPGANVLTF. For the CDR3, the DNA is TGTGCCAGCAGCACGCTGATACCCACTTTGGTAAGGGGCGCTCCTGGGGCCAACGTCCTGACTTTC.

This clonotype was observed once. The DNA for the CDR3 is TGCAGCGTTGGCGGGGGGTTAGAAGGGCCCCAGCATTTT. It encodes CSVGGGLEGPQHF. V gene TRBV29-1 combines with J gene TRBJ1-5, with a possible D match to TRBD1 (5 bases). This CDR3 region has 13 residues. V lost 4 bases to trimming and J lost 9 bases, with 16 bases between them. The germline V gene has CDR1 SQVTM and CDR2 ANQGSEA.

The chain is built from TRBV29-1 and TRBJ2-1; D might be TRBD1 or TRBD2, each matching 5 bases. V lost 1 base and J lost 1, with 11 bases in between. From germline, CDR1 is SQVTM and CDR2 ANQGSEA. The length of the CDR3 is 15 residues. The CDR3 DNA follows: TGCAGCGTTGAAGCAGGGAGCTGGTCCTACAATGAGCAGTTCTTC. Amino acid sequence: CSVEAGSWSYNEQFF.

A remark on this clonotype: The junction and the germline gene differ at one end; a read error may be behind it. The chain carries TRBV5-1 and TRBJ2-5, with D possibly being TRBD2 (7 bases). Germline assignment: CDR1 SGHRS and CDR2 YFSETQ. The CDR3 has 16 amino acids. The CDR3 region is CASNWGVRGALETQYF. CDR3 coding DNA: TGTGCCAGCAACTGGGGGGTTCGGGGGGCCCTAGAGACCCAGTACTTC. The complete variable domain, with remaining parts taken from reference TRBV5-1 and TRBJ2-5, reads KAGVTQTPRYLIKTRGQQVTLSCSPISGHRSVSWYQQTPGQGLQFLFEYFSETQRNKGNFPGRFSGRQFSNSRSEMNVSTLELGDSALYLCASNWGVRGALETQYFGPGTRLLVL.

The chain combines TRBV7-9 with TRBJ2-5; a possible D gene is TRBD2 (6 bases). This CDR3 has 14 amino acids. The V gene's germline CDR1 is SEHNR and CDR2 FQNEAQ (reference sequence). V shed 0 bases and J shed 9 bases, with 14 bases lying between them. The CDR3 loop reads CASSLAGGGAAQYF. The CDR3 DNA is TGTGCCAGCAGCTTAGCGGGAGGCGGAGCGGCCCAGTACTTC.

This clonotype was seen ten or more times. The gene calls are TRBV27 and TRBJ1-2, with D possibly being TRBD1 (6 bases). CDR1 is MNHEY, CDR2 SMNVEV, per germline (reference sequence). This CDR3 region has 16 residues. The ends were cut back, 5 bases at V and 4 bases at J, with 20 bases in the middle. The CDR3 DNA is TGTGCCAGCAGTCCCCTAGGGGGGGGGTTTACCTATGGCTACACCTTC. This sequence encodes CASSPLGGGFTYGYTF.

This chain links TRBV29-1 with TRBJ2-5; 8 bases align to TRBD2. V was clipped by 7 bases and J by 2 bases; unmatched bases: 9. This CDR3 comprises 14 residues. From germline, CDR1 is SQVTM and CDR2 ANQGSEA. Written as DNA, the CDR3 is TGCAGCGCACCCCCACCTAGCGGGCAAGAGACCCAGTACTTC. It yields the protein CSAPPPSGQETQYF. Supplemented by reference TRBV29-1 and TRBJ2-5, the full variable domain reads SAVISQKPSRDICQRGTSLTIQCQVDSQVTMMFWYRQQPGQSLTLIATANQGSEATYESGFVIDKFPISRPNLTFSTLTVSNMSPEDSSIYLCSAPPPSGQETQYFGPGTRLLVL.

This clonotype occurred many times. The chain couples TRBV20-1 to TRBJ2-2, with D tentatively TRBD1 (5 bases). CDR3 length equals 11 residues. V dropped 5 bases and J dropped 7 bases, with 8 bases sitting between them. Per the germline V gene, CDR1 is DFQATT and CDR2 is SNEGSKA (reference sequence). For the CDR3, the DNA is TGCAGTGCTTGGACACACGGGGAGCTGTTTTTT. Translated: CSAWTHGELFF.